The 27 T cell receptor beta chains presented below share a single source sample, sequenced in a study of tumor and adjacent non-tumor tissue in lung cancer. RNA was extracted from bulk tissue without any cell sorting. The library came from three nested PCR rounds adapted from ARM-PCR protocols. TCRdb analysed the multiplex PCR reads with MiXCR anew, one entry per CDR3 protein. The sample includes around 66,000 distinct CDR3 sequences, approximately 73% of them seen just once. Sequencing was done on a sample of lung tumor tissue. The receptors stem from a man aged 55 to 70 with non-small cell lung cancer.

Details on this clonotype: The conserved phenylalanine or tryptophan normally closing the CDR3 is absent here, so this likely arose from a read error. No DNA is shown, since the ends of the CDR3 on it are uncertain; the CDR3 is the one TCRdb lists. V gene TRBV11-3 combines with J gene TRBJ2-1; the D segment call TRBD2 is taken from the table without a DNA check. CDR1 is SGHNT and CDR2 is YENEEA in the germline V gene. Counting both end residues, the CDR3 totals 21 amino acids. CDR3 residues: CVSSLMYSTRREAVGYNEQFS.

Concerning this clonotype itself: The junction departs from germline at one end; a sequencing error may be responsible. The chain carries TRBV20-1 and TRBJ2-7; D remains unclear. The length of the CDR3 is 12 residues. Germline V gives CDR1 DFQATT, CDR2 SNEGSKA (reference sequence). CDR3 nucleotide sequence: TGCAGTGCTGTTTACAATAGCTACGAGCAGTACTTT. Protein sequence: CSAVYNSYEQYF.

V gene TRBV29-1 combines with J gene TRBJ2-7; D gene uncertain. Looked up from germline, CDR1 is SQVTM and CDR2 is ANQGSEA. This CDR3 is 13 amino acids long. Deletions cut 6 bases from V and 6 bases from J, with 18 bases between. CDR3 nucleotides: TGCAGCGTCGTAATAAGCGTGAGTCTCGAGCAGTACTTC. Translation gives CSVVISVSLEQYF.

This rearrangement joins TRBV28 to TRBJ1-5; maybe TRBD1 (6 bases). V shed 4 bases and J shed 15 bases, with 22 bases lying between them. Per the germline V gene, CDR1 is MDHEN and CDR2 is SYDVKM. The CDR3 sequence is 14 residues long. The DNA for the CDR3 is TGTGCCAGCAGTTCCGCCGGGACATGGAGCCCGGGGCATTTT. It translates to CASSSAGTWSPGHF.

Judged by abundance, this clonotype is medium-sized. The J gene is TRBJ2-7, the V gene TRBV12-3 or TRBV12-4, with D possibly TRBD2 on 5 matching bases. V lost 3 bases and J lost 0, with 9 bases in between. There are 14 residues in the CDR3. DNA of the CDR3: TGTGCCAGCAGTTTTCTTGGGAGCTCCTACGAGCAGTACTTC. This translates into CASSFLGSSYEQYF.

CDR3 amino acids: CSARTAAGGHHEQFF. The CDR3 nucleotides read TGCAGTGCCAGAACTGCGGCGGGAGGGCATCATGAGCAGTTCTTC. The gene calls are TRBV20-1 and TRBJ2-1, with TRBD2 matching 9 bases. Germline V gene lookup returns CDR1 DFQATT and CDR2 SNEGSKA (reference sequence). There are 15 residues in the CDR3. V trimming: 6 bases; J trimming: 8 bases; junction bases outside the gene matches: 14.

This clonotype was recorded many times. The chain combines TRBV20-1 with TRBJ2-1; D perhaps matches TRBD2 (5 bases). CDR1 and CDR2 from the germline V gene are DFQATT and SNEGSKA (reference sequence). V was shortened by 1 base and J by 8 bases, with 18 bases between the two germline ends. This CDR3 is built from 15 residues. The CDR3 loop reads CSARVLGTSGDEQFF. In DNA, the CDR3 is TGCAGTGCTAGAGTATTAGGTACTAGTGGGGATGAGCAGTTCTTC.

Points on this clonotype: Relative to the germline gene, one junction end is altered; a read error may explain this. This chain joins TRBV5-6 and TRBJ2-3; maybe TRBD2 (5 bases). The CDR3 length is 14 residues. The germline V gene encodes CDR1 SGHDT and CDR2 YYEEEE. CDR3 coding DNA: TGTGCCAGTAGCTTGGAGGACAGCACAGATACGCAGTATTTT. Its translation: CASSLEDSTDTQYF. The complete variable domain, with remaining parts taken from reference TRBV5-6 and TRBJ2-3, reads DAGVTQSPTHLIKTRGQQVTLRCSPKSGHDTVSWYQQALGQGPQFIFQYYEEEERQRGNFPDRFSGHQFPNYSSELNVNALLLGDSALYLCASSLEDSTDTQYFGPGTRLTVL.

Worth noting for this clonotype: One end of the junction varies from germline; a read error may be responsible. The chain employs TRBV6-1 and TRBJ1-2; no firm D call. Germline assignment: CDR1 MNHNS and CDR2 SASEGT. The CDR3 has 12 residues. The CDR3 region has the DNA TGTACCAGCAATACAGACGTCTATTGCTACACCTTC. Amino acid sequence: CTSNTDVYCYTF.

This clonotype was detected ten times or more. The genes are TRBV6-5 and TRBJ2-3; weak D call: TRBD1 (6 bases). V was clipped by 6 bases and J by 6 bases, with 13 bases between them. The CDR3 has 13 amino acids. Germline lookup yields CDR1 MNHEY and CDR2 SVGAGI. The CDR3 here is CASSPTGFDTQYF. CDR3 DNA sequence: TGTGCCAGCAGCCCAACAGGGTTCGATACGCAGTATTTT.

This clonotype has just a few counts. The CDR3, as DNA: TGTGCTAGTGGTTTGGAGGCCGGGGGCACTGAAGCTTTCTTT. Protein sequence: CASGLEAGGTEAFF. V is TRBV12-5 and J is TRBJ1-1; a weak D match, TRBD1 (5 bases). The length of the CDR3 is 14 residues. V was clipped by 1 base and J by 4 bases, with 10 bases between them. Germline CDR1 and CDR2: LGHNT and FRNRAP. The entire variable domain, with the rest obtained from reference TRBV12-5 and TRBJ1-1, is as follows: DARVTQTPRHKVTEMGQEVTMRCQPILGHNTVFWYRQTMMQGLELLAYFRNRAPLDDSGMPKDRFSAEMPDATLATLKIQPSEPRDSAVYFCASGLEAGGTEAFFGQGTRLTVV.

This clonotype was seen once. A much larger clone lies a single base off, so this may be a read error. The chain carries TRBV2 and TRBJ2-1; D call uncertain. V shed 5 bases and J shed 4 bases, with 12 bases lying between them. The CDR3 is 14 residues long. The germline gives CDR1 SNHLY, CDR2 FYNNEI. The CDR3 DNA sequence: TGTGCCAGCAGTCCCTCCGGGTTTTACAATGAGCAGTTCTTC. This gives the protein CASSPSGFYNEQFF.

This clonotype was seen just once. Mismatch with germline at one junction end may stem from a read error. The chain couples TRBV11-1 to TRBJ2-5; D gene ambiguous. CDR1 is SGHAT and CDR2 is FQDESV in the germline V gene (reference sequence). The CDR3 is made up of 15 amino acids. The CDR3 nucleotides read TGTGTCAGCAGCTTCAATCTCGGCCTCCAAGAGACCCAGTACTTC. Translation: CVSSFNLGLQETQYF.

The V gene is TRBV2, the J gene TRBJ2-3, with D unresolved. V was shortened by 7 bases and J by 7 bases, with 9 bases between the two germline ends. The CDR3 length is 11 residues. The germline V gene encodes CDR1 SNHLY and CDR2 FYNNEI. The CDR3, as DNA: TGTGCCAGCAAGGCAATTAATACGCAGTATTTT. Protein sequence: CASKAINTQYF.

In regard to this clonotype: The CDR3 carries no conserved terminal phenylalanine or tryptophan, so it likely arises from a read error. The rearrangement joins TRBV6-1 to TRBJ2-7, with D maybe TRBD2 (6 bases). This CDR3 contains 13 residues. Germline-derived CDR1 and CDR2 are MNHNS and SASEGT. The CDR3 protein is CATSRSSGYDQYL. In DNA, the CDR3 is TGTGCCACCAGTAGGAGTAGCGGTTACGATCAGTACCTC.

About this clonotype: The junction departs from the called germline gene at one end, perhaps through a read error. The chain couples TRBV7-8 to TRBJ2-5, with a weak D call TRBD2 (5 bases). The germline V gene encodes CDR1 SGHVS and CDR2 FQNEAQ. The CDR3 is 15 amino acids. CDR3 in DNA: TGTGCCAGCAGCTTAAGTATGGAGGAGTCGGAGACCCAATACTTC. This encodes CASSLSMEESETQYF.

This clonotype is categorized as medium-sized. The CDR3 here is CSVEDPGLVTGEQYF. The CDR3 DNA is TGCAGCGTTGAAGACCCGGGACTAGTGACGGGGGAGCAGTACTTC. The chain carries TRBV29-1 and TRBJ2-7, with 8 nucleotides matching TRBD2. Germline V gene sequence: CDR1 SQVTM, CDR2 ANQGSEA. The CDR3 is 15 residues long. V was clipped by 0 bases and J by 7 bases; unmatched bases: 11.

This chain joins TRBV20-1 and TRBJ1-5; the D gene is possibly TRBD1 (5 bases). Germline V lookup: CDR1 DFQATT, CDR2 SNEGSKA (reference sequence). This CDR3 region has 14 residues. Trimming took 3 bases from V and 4 from J, leaving 13 bases between them. As DNA, the CDR3 is TGCAGTGCTAGTGTGGACATTAGTAATCAGCCCCAGCATTTT. Amino acids: CSASVDISNQPQHF.

This clonotype was recorded once. This rearrangement joins TRBV11-2 to TRBJ2-1, with D possibly TRBD1 on 5 matching bases. The CDR3 consists of 13 residues. V lost 9 bases to trimming and J lost 5 bases, with 14 bases between them. Germline V gene sequence: CDR1 SGHAT, CDR2 FQNNGV. The CDR3 region has the DNA TGTGCCAGTCGGCAGGGAAACCACAATGAGCAGTTCTTC. It translates to CASRQGNHNEQFF.

The J gene is TRBJ2-3, the V gene TRBV19; D may correspond to TRBD1 or TRBD2 (5 bases each). The CDR3 loop spans 13 amino acids. V gave up 6 bases and J gave up 2 bases, with 9 bases separating them. The germline CDR1 and CDR2 sequences are LNHDA and SQIVND (reference sequence). The DNA for the CDR3 is TGTGCCAGTAGCCCAGGGACCACAGATACGCAGTATTTT. Protein sequence: CASSPGTTDTQYF.

This clonotype came up once. The germline gene is not matched at one end of the junction; a read error may be the cause. The chain uses TRBV11-3 and TRBJ2-3, with a weak D call TRBD1 (5 bases). Looked up from germline, CDR1 is SGHNT and CDR2 is YENEEA. This CDR3 spans 15 amino acids. The DNA for the CDR3 is TGTGCCAGCAGTTTAGGGGCGGCGGAGACAGAAACGCAGTATTTT. Amino acids: CASSLGAAETETQYF.

Concerning this clonotype: The conserved phenylalanine or tryptophan normally closing the CDR3 is absent here, so this likely arose from a read error. The J gene is TRBJ1-1, the V gene TRBV20-1; 9 nucleotides agree with TRBD1. CDR1 is DFQATT and CDR2 is SNEGSKA in the germline V gene (reference sequence). The CDR3 sequence is 12 residues long. The CDR3 DNA follows: TGCGGTGCGCGGGACAGGGAAACTGAAGCTTTCCTT. As protein: CGARDRETEAFL.

As to this clonotype: The junction does not match germline at one end; this may be a read error. V is TRBV5-5 and J is TRBJ2-2; 7 nucleotides agree with TRBD2. Looked up from germline, CDR1 is SGHKS and CDR2 is YYEKEE (reference sequence). The CDR3 has 17 amino acids. The CDR3 reads CASSLASSGKRDGELFF. The CDR3 DNA reads TGTGCCAGCAGCCTCGCATCCAGCGGGAAACGGGACGGGGAGCTGTTTTTC.

Points on this clonotype: A read error is possible here, since a much larger clone lies one base away. The chain employs TRBV24-1 and TRBJ2-6, with D hard to call. Germline lookup yields CDR1 KGHDR and CDR2 SFDVKD. This CDR3 contains 16 residues. V was trimmed by 3 bases and J by 6 bases, leaving 14 bases between them. In nucleotides, the CDR3 is TGTGCCACCAGTGATGCAGCAGGTCCCGAGGCCAACGTCCTGACTTTC. It is translated as CATSDAAGPEANVLTF.

The chain joins TRBV29-1 to TRBJ2-3, with TRBD2 matching over 12 bases. This CDR3 is built from 14 residues. The germline CDR1 and CDR2 sequences are SQVTM and ANQGSEA. V was clipped by 4 bases and J by 9 bases; unmatched bases: 8. The CDR3 protein is CSVGSSGRAYTQYF. CDR3 DNA sequence: TGCAGCGTTGGGTCTAGCGGGAGGGCCTACACGCAGTATTTT.

Concerning this clonotype itself: The junction departs from germline at one end; a sequencing error may be responsible. The genes are TRBV13 and TRBJ2-2, with D maybe TRBD2 (5 bases). Germline V gene lookup returns CDR1 PRHDT and CDR2 FYEKMQ (reference sequence). The CDR3 consists of 13 residues. DNA for the CDR3: TGTGACAGCAGCCTCCGCCGCACCGGGGAACTGTTTTTT. Translated: CDSSLRRTGELFF.

The table lists this clonotype with a count of one. One end of the junction is discordant with germline, which a read error may explain. The CDR3 region is CTSSLPPNEQFF. Written as DNA, the CDR3 is TGTACCAGCAGCTTGCCCCCCAACGAGCAGTTCTTC. V and J are TRBV5-6 and TRBJ2-1; D is undetermined. Germline V gene sequence: CDR1 SGHDT, CDR2 YYEEEE. There are 12 residues in the CDR3. The whole variable domain, filled in from reference TRBV5-6 and TRBJ2-1, reads DAGVTQSPTHLIKTRGQQVTLRCSPKSGHDTVSWYQQALGQGPQFIFQYYEEEERQRGNFPDRFSGHQFPNYSSELNVNALLLGDSALYLCTSSLPPNEQFFGPGTRLTVL.